Presented here are 8 T cell receptor beta chains from one specimen sequenced in a study of T-cell reconstitution after alpha-beta-depleted transplantation in children. Unique molecular identifiers were incorporated during preparation of the TCRbeta library. TCRdb redid the calling of the PCR reads with MiXCR, one entry per CDR3 protein. The profile shows about a million distinct CDR3 sequences, about 26% of them singletons. Sequencing was performed on PBMCs, mostly from graft donor cells, taken 360 days after TCRalphabeta/CD19-depleted stem cell transplant. The receptors were gathered from a boy under two years old who had a stem cell transplant for SCID, so the T cells may come from the graft donor.

The V gene is TRBV7-9, the J gene TRBJ1-4; D unclear. Trimming shortened V by 4 bases and J by 8 bases, and 11 bases separated the two germline ends. CDR1 is SEHNR and CDR2 is FQNEAQ in the germline V gene (reference sequence). This CDR3 has 13 residues. DNA for the CDR3: TGTGCCAGCAGCTCCCAGGAGGGAGAAAAACTGTTTTTT. It translates to CASSSQEGEKLFF.

This clonotype was recorded a few times. The J gene is TRBJ2-7, the V gene TRBV5-1; a weak D match, TRBD1 (5 bases). CDR3 length equals 15 residues. Germline CDR1 SGHRS, CDR2 YFSETQ. Trimming pared 0 bases from V and 3 bases from J, leaving 13 bases between. The chain's CDR3 is CASSLEGRDGYEQYF. The CDR3, as DNA: TGCGCCAGCAGCTTGGAAGGCAGGGATGGCTACGAGCAGTACTTC.

A remark on this clonotype: This sequence may be a read error, since a much larger clone differs from it by one base. The V gene is TRBV5-6, the J gene TRBJ2-2; TRBD2 is a possible D gene (6 bases). Germline CDR1 is SGHDT and CDR2 is YYEEEE. The CDR3 contains 15 residues. V dropped 2 bases and J dropped 2 bases, with 10 bases sitting between them. Written as DNA, the CDR3 is TGTGCCAGCAGCTTCGTCGGGGGAAACACCGGGGAGCTGTTTTTT. Protein product: CASSFVGGNTGELFF.

This clonotype has only a few counts. The genes are TRBV11-1 and TRBJ1-4; TRBD1 is a possible D gene (6 bases). Deletions cut 5 bases from V and 7 bases from J, with 29 bases between. From germline, CDR1 is SGHAT and CDR2 FQDESV (reference sequence). The CDR3 has 19 residues. The CDR3 loop reads CASSHQNTGLGSYREKLFF. The CDR3, as DNA: TGTGCCAGCAGCCACCAAAACACAGGGTTGGGGAGTTATCGTGAAAAACTGTTTTTT.

This clonotype was seen only a few times. V and J are TRBV20-1 and TRBJ2-1, with D perhaps TRBD1 or TRBD2 (5 bases each). The germline V gene encodes CDR1 DFQATT and CDR2 SNEGSKA (reference sequence). The CDR3 has 15 residues. Deletions cut 1 base from V and 2 bases from J, with 12 bases between. The CDR3 here is CSARGGTFTYNEQFF. CDR3 nucleotides: TGCAGTGCTAGAGGGGGGACCTTTACCTACAATGAGCAGTTCTTC.

The chain carries TRBV7-2 and TRBJ2-1, with D hard to call. Trimming left V 3 bases short and J 10 bases short, with 10 bases between. The CDR3 has 12 amino acids. Germline V CDR1 and CDR2: SGHTA, FQGNSA. The CDR3 loop is CASSLALAEQFF. Written as DNA, the CDR3 is TGTGCCAGCAGCTTGGCGTTGGCGGAGCAGTTCTTC.

The V call is TRBV5-1, the J call TRBJ2-7, with 7 nucleotides matching TRBD1. Germline lookup yields CDR1 SGHRS and CDR2 YFSETQ. This CDR3 is 15 amino acids long. The V segment lost 4 bases and the J segment 7 bases; nucleotides outside the gene matches: 14. This CDR3 reads CASSLEQGLEGEQYF. The CDR3 region has the DNA TGCGCCAGCAGCCTCGAACAGGGGTTGGAAGGGGAGCAGTACTTC.

The chain employs TRBV11-1 and TRBJ2-7, with 13 bases aligning to TRBD2. The V gene end was trimmed by 4 bases and the J gene end by 0 bases; junction bases not matched to a gene: 9. Looked up from germline, CDR1 is SGHAT and CDR2 is FQDESV (reference sequence). The CDR3 runs to 18 residues. CDR3 amino acids: CASSSRGTSGESSYEQYF. CDR3 in DNA: TGTGCCAGCAGCTCCCGGGGGACTAGCGGGGAGAGCTCCTACGAGCAGTACTTC.